This T cell receptor beta chain was documented in a study of blood T cell repertoires in COVID-19. Study information: Material from acute and convalescent COVID-19 was sourced from the United States, Italy and Spain. PBMCs, B-cell-depleted T cells, or T cells were the source of the cDNA or gDNA that made up the material.

From germline, CDR1 is LGHNA and CDR2 YNFKEQ. Unmatched junction bases numbered 10, after V lost 1 base and J lost 8 bases. This CDR3 contains 16 residues. In the original workflow: The assay estimated nucleated cells by amplifying reference gene primers. Repertoires were generated with immunoSEQ multiplex PCR, while TCRdb's copy carries only in-frame clones and drops some. That table gives V, J and clone size, and the DNA gave D and trimming. The sample consists of fewer than 250,000 clones, 80% to 90% of them appearing once. The gene calls are TRBV4-2 and TRBJ1-2, with TRBD1 matching over 10 bases. The sequence came from a woman aged 40-49 years with active or convalescent COVID-19. Material: peripheral blood. The CDR3 sequence: CASSQGSTGGGGGYTF. In DNA, the CDR3 is TGTGCCAGCAGCCAAGGATCGACAGGGGGCGGCGGAGGCTACACCTTC.